One sample yielded the 16 T cell receptor beta chains listed below, sequenced in a study of cytotoxic CD8 clonotypes in ibrutinib-treated CLL. Sequenced by immunoSEQ multiplex PCR; TCRdb stores in-frame clones only, minus some. The table records 110,000 to 150,000 clones, approximately 80% of them present only once. The starting material was PBMCs, obtained after 12 months of ibrutinib treatment. The receptors derive from a human donor with chronic lymphocytic leukemia.

Only a few counts were recorded for this clone. The J gene is TRBJ2-4, the V gene TRBV30, with a weak D call TRBD1 (6 bases). Trimming removed 1 base from V and 0 bases from J, with 16 bases in between. Germline CDR1 GTSNPN, CDR2 SVGIG (reference sequence). The CDR3 runs to 17 residues. CDR3 loop: CAWSADSSLVAKNIQYF. DNA for the CDR3: TGTGCCTGGAGTGCGGACAGCTCTTTGGTAGCCAAAAACATTCAGTACTTC.

A few counts support this clone. The chain uses TRBV27 and TRBJ1-2; 7 nucleotides match TRBD1. Germline V gives CDR1 MNHEY, CDR2 SMNVEV (reference sequence). The CDR3 is made up of 16 amino acids. The ends lost 5 bases at V and 1 base at J; junction bases unmatched: 10. The DNA of the CDR3 is TGTGCCAGCAGTCAAGCGACAGGGAGGGTTAACTATGGCTACACCTTC. Translation gives CASSQATGRVNYGYTF.

The J gene is TRBJ1-3, the V gene TRBV28; 7 bases agree with TRBD1. The CDR3 spans 14 residues. The J segment lost 2 bases and the V segment lost 7 bases, leaving 5 bases of the junction unmatched. Germline V gene data show CDR1 as MDHEN and CDR2 as SYDVKM. CDR3 region: CASISGTAGNTIYF. The CDR3 DNA reads as TGTGCCAGCATTTCCGGGACAGCTGGAAACACCATATATTTT. The complete variable domain, with remaining parts taken from reference TRBV28 and TRBJ1-3, reads DVKVTQSSRYLVKRTGEKVFLECVQDMDHENMFWYRQDPGLGLRLIYFSYDVKMKEKGDIPEGYSVSREKKERFSLILESASTNQTSMYLCASISGTAGNTIYFGEGSWLTVV.

V is TRBV30 and J is TRBJ2-7; 7 nucleotides align to TRBD1. CDR1 and CDR2 (germline): GTSNPN, SVGIG (reference sequence). V shed 3 bases, J shed 5 bases, and the junction held 16 bases outside the gene matches. This CDR3 region has 16 residues. Here the CDR3 DNA reads TGTGCCTGGAGCCCCTTTTTTGACAGGGAGATTCACGAGCAGTACTTC. This sequence encodes CAWSPFFDREIHEQYF.

The chain links TRBV28 to TRBJ1-3, with 9 bases matching TRBD1. The CDR3 loop spans 17 amino acids. The J segment lost 1 base and the V segment lost 5 bases, leaving 9 bases of the junction unmatched. Germline values: CDR1 MDHEN, CDR2 SYDVKM. The CDR3 bases are TGTGCCAGCAGTACCGGGACAGGGTTTTTGTCTGGAAACACCATATATTTT. Translated, it gives CASSTGTGFLSGNTIYF. The full variable domain, with the rest looked up from reference TRBV28 and TRBJ1-3, is DVKVTQSSRYLVKRTGEKVFLECVQDMDHENMFWYRQDPGLGLRLIYFSYDVKMKEKGDIPEGYSVSREKKERFSLILESASTNQTSMYLCASSTGTGFLSGNTIYFGEGSWLTVV.

The chain couples TRBV5-6 to TRBJ2-5, with D possibly being TRBD1 (6 bases). The CDR3 runs to 13 residues. With 5 bases removed from V and 1 base from J, the gap between germline ends came to 9 bases. Germline CDR1 reads SGHDT; CDR2 reads YYEEEE. DNA of the CDR3: TGTGCCAGCAGGAGGGGGACCCAAGAGACCCAGTACTTC. Residues: CASRRGTQETQYF. The full variable domain, its missing parts supplied by reference TRBV5-6 and TRBJ2-5, is DAGVTQSPTHLIKTRGQQVTLRCSPKSGHDTVSWYQQALGQGPQFIFQYYEEEERQRGNFPDRFSGHQFPNYSSELNVNALLLGDSALYLCASRRGTQETQYFGPGTRLLVL.

The V gene is TRBV4-3, the J gene TRBJ2-5; D unclear. The V end was cut by 3 bases, the J end by 4 bases, with 12 bases between. Germline V gives CDR1 LGHNA, CDR2 YSLEER. There are 14 residues in the CDR3. CDR3: CASSHDGVGETQYF. The CDR3 nucleotides read TGCGCCAGCAGCCACGATGGAGTTGGAGAGACCCAGTACTTC.

This chain joins TRBV4-1 and TRBJ2-1; a weak D match, TRBD2 (6 bases). CDR1 is MGHRA, CDR2 YSYEKL, per germline. The length of the CDR3 is 16 residues. V was cut by 2 bases and J by 3 bases, with 14 bases left in between. The CDR3 nucleotides are TGCGCCAGCAGCCAACCGCTAGCGAGAAACTACAATGAGCAGTTCTTC. Translating it yields CASSQPLARNYNEQFF.

The gene calls are TRBV2 and TRBJ2-7; TRBD2 aligns across 8 bases. Per the germline V gene, CDR1 is SNHLY and CDR2 is FYNNEI. Germline trimming cut 8 bases from V and 2 bases from J; bases unmatched to any gene: 5. CDR3 length: 13 residues. The CDR3 region has the DNA TGTGCCAGCTCGGGGGGGCGGACCTACGAGCAGTACTTC. Its protein is CASSGGRTYEQYF.

This sequence joins TRBV7-8 and TRBJ2-7; D gene unclear. V lost 3 bases and J lost 3, with 12 bases in between. There are 14 residues in the CDR3. Per the germline V gene, CDR1 is SGHVS and CDR2 is FQNEAQ. CDR3 loop: CASSFPSVGYEQYF. CDR3 in DNA: TGTGCCAGCAGCTTCCCCAGCGTCGGCTACGAGCAGTACTTC.

This sequence joins TRBV29-1 and TRBJ2-2, with no clear D. V was pared by 0 bases and J by 0 bases, with 2 bases between. The CDR3 extends over 13 amino acids. CDR1 is SQVTM, CDR2 ANQGSEA, per germline. This CDR3 is CSVEDPNTGELFF. The CDR3 nucleotides are TGCAGCGTTGAAGACCCGAACACCGGGGAGCTGTTTTTT.

The DNA of the CDR3 is TGTGCCAGCAGTGCTGGCAGGTTCTCTGGAAACACCATATATTTT. Protein: CASSAGRFSGNTIYF. The chain joins TRBV2 to TRBJ1-3; D unresolved. The length of the CDR3 is 15 residues. V lost 4 bases and J 0 bases, leaving 10 bases between the germline ends. The V gene's germline CDR1 is SNHLY and CDR2 FYNNEI.

J is TRBJ1-1 and V is TRBV7-9; D is uncertain. Trimming stripped 4 bases from V and 7 bases from J, with 25 bases between. The CDR3 contains 17 residues. Germline CDR1 and CDR2: SEHNR and FQNEAQ (reference sequence). The CDR3 DNA sequence: TGTGCCAGCAGCTCCCCGTCTATTTTGGGCGTTGTTGATGAAGCTTTCTTT. Its translation is CASSSPSILGVVDEAFF.

This clone has just a few counts. This chain uses TRBV7-6 with TRBJ2-7; TRBD1 agrees at 8 bases. J lost 5 bases, V lost 4 bases, and 1 base had no gene match. Germline V lookup: CDR1 SGHVS, CDR2 FNYEAQ. The CDR3 totals 12 residues. CDR3 amino acids: CASSWTGNEQYF. Here the CDR3 DNA reads TGTGCCAGCAGCTGGACAGGGAACGAGCAGTACTTC.

V gene TRBV6-5 combines with J gene TRBJ2-7; possible D gene TRBD1, 6 bases. The CDR3 length is 13 residues. CDR1 is MNHEY, CDR2 SVGAGI, per germline. V was pared by 7 bases and J by 3 bases, with 13 bases between. The CDR3 nucleotides are TGTGCCAGCACTCTTGGACAGAACTACGAGCAGTACTTC. It encodes CASTLGQNYEQYF.

V and J are TRBV4-1 and TRBJ1-1; D remains unclear. This CDR3 has 11 residues. Trimming pared 2 bases from V and 9 bases from J, leaving 7 bases between. Germline-derived CDR1 and CDR2 are MGHRA and YSYEKL. The CDR3 DNA sequence: TGCGCCAGCAGCCAACCTGGACAAGCTTTCTTT. It translates to CASSQPGQAFF.